This T cell receptor (beta chain) is drawn from a study of shared clonotypes between healthy human individuals (dated by TCRdb to about 2020). With respect to the entire study: A few men and two women, aged 18 to 49 years, made up the cohort. For each donor, CD4 naive and CD4 memory were each run on three plates, CD8 naive on two plates, and CD8 memory on one plate. To estimate repertoire size and how much clonotype sharing occurs between individuals, the study deeply sequenced the blood TCR repertoires of five healthy adults. To increase sequencing depth and limit assay-specific biases, different laboratories used diverse techniques to prepare libraries and sequence TCR repertoires. Leukapheresis yielded between about 0.85 and 10 billion PBMCs per donor. Overall results and qualifications from the work: Only blood was sampled, and tissue TCR repertoires likely differ from those in blood. Incomplete sequencing was indicated by rarefaction of sorted-subset datasets, despite the large sequencing depth. Pairwise subsampling led to the expectation that sequencing depth would affect the degree of clonotype sharing among donors. Because the study included only a small number of donors, the genetic and exposure-history diversity represented was limited. Higher generation probabilities were observed for clonotypes shared by all four sorted-subset donors than for non-shared clonotypes. Naive subsets generally had larger estimated clonotype richness than memory subsets did. When a few donors were compared, the shared fraction of clonotypes was 5% to 6.5% for naive CD4, 3% to 4% for naive CD8, more than 2% for memory CD4, and around 0.4% for memory CD8.

Using the deep immunoSEQ assay, TCR CDR3 regions were amplified from genomic DNA by multiplex PCR. Extracted genomic DNA from each cell subset was spread evenly across all wells of several immunoSEQ 96-well plates, with each plate serving as a replicate. For sorted subsets, each replicate PCR was loaded with 200 to 250 ng genomic DNA, equivalent to roughly 30,000 T cell genomes. The purified libraries were quantified using a Qubit 3.0 fluorometer, sized with a Bioanalyzer 2100, and then quantified again using the KAPA Library Quantification kit. A separate single-read 150-cycle Illumina NextSeq 550 flow cell was used to sequence each immunoSEQ 96-well plate. From the authors' description of their analysis: Because only junctional sequences without quality scores were contained in the immunoSEQ output, filtering matching that applied to full-length reads could not be performed. To assign V/J genes and CDR3, sequences were annotated against IMGT germline references using PyIR, a Python wrapper for IgBLAST v1.9. Reads were filtered out if the reads had weak V/J assignments (E-value above 1e-6), no CDR3, stop codons, out-of-frame junctions, or ambiguous translated residues. V3J clonotypes were defined as sequences sharing the same inferred V gene, J gene, and CDR3 amino acid sequence. Percentage overlap between repertoires was calculated by dividing the number of shared unique clonotypes by the size of the smaller repertoire. Repertoire richness was assessed with RTK rarefaction, the Chao1 estimator, and Recon v2.1 estimates of unobserved clonotypes. For all TCRbeta clonotypes obtained by the gDNA method from a handful of donors, generation probabilities were computed with OLGA. Drawn from immuneACCESS, this table holds only the in-frame rearrangements with V and J called that TCRdb kept. Clones are partly lost; checked studies trace under half to an unresolved V gene and leave the rest unexplained. That table gives V, J and clone size, and the DNA gave D and trimming. The sample table contains more than 2,000,000 clones; only one count was recorded for approximately 95% of them. The ten largest account for under 0.45% of the sample.

A distance of 3 bases separates the germline ends of V and J, which lose 0 bases and 6 bases respectively. From its cysteine to its phenylalanine, the CDR3 spans 12 amino acids. Just the 36-base CDR3 DNA is kept, in frame starting at base 1. The germline V gene specifies SGHTA as CDR1 and FQGTGA as CDR2. As to this clone: The antigen it recognizes is unknown. Base qualities are not at hand, and no much larger clone is one base apart. This CDR3 is also generated by other DNA sequences in the sample.

The donors were healthy, HIV-negative adults who had no recently reported acute infections or vaccinations. Only Caucasian adults living in Nashville, Tennessee, USA were represented among the donors. Magnetic negative selection was used to enrich CD4+ T cells, after which naive cells were positively selected on CD45RA and the negative fraction became the memory subset. Blood was collected by leukapheresis, and PBMCs were isolated by Ficoll-Histopaque density gradient centrifugation and then cryopreserved in liquid nitrogen vapor phase. Purity and quantity of every magnetically sorted T cell population were checked by analytical flow cytometry. Genomic DNA was isolated from every sorted fraction and measured by UV absorbance on a Nanodrop 2000c.

The rearrangement combines TRBV7-3 with TRBJ2-1; the D gene remains uncertain. The sequence was collected from a man aged 18 to 30 in good health. Some clones in this sample may be carry-over from other donors' samples. Sequenced sample: naive CD4+ T cells from PBMCs. The sample's cell subset or site label, in plain terms: CD45RA+ positively selected. The CDR3 region: CASSLTSNEQFF. The DNA sequence is as follows: TGTGCCAGCAGCTTAACCAGCAATGAGCAGTTCTTC.